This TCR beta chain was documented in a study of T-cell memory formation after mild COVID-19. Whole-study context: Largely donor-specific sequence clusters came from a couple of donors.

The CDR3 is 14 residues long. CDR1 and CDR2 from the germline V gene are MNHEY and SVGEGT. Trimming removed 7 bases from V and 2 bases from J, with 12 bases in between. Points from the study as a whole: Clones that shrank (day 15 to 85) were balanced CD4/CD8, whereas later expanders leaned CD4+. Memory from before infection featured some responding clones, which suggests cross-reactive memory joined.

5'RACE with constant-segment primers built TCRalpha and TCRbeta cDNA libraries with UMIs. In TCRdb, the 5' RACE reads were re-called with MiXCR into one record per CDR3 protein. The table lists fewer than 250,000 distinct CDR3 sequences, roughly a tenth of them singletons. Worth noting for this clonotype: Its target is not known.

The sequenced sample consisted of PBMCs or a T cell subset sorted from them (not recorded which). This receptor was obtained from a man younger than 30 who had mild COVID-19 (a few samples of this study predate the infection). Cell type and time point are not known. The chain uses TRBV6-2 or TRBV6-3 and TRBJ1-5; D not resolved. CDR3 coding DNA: TGTGCCAGCAAATTCTCCAATGGCAATCAGCCCCAGCATTTT. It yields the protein CASKFSNGNQPQHF.